This T cell receptor beta chain appears in the sequencing data of a study of blood T cell repertoires in COVID-19. About the research overall: In each case, the material was cDNA or gDNA derived from T cells, B-cell-depleted T cells, or PBMCs.

Only one count was recorded for this clone. Individuals drawn from around 24 US areas were roughly 18 to 89 years old. As originally analysed: The authors estimated nucleated cell counts from reference gene primer amplification. The repertoire was sequenced with immunoSEQ multiplex PCR; TCRdb's copy has only in-frame clones and lacks some. D and trimming come from the DNA, and the V and J calls and clone size come from that table. This sample has approximately 300,000 clones, with more than 75% found just once. Looked up from germline, CDR1 is SGHRS and CDR2 is YFSETQ. V gave up 0 bases and J gave up 0 bases; unmatched junction bases: 5. The CDR3 runs to 16 residues.

The rearrangement uses TRBV5-1 and TRBJ2-7, with 8 bases matching TRBD2. The TCR sequence derives from a woman in her 30s who had recovered from COVID-19. The sequencing input was PBMCs or T cells enriched from blood (not recorded which). This CDR3 is CASSLAGGARSYEQYF. In DNA form, the CDR3 reads TGCGCCAGCAGCTTGGCCGGGGGGGCCCGCTCCTACGAGCAGTACTTC. The whole variable domain, filled in from reference TRBV5-1 and TRBJ2-7, reads KAGVTQTPRYLIKTRGQQVTLSCSPISGHRSVSWYQQTPGQGLQFLFEYFSETQRNKGNFPGRFSGRQFSNSRSEMNVSTLELGDSALYLCASSLAGGARSYEQYFGPGTRLTVT.